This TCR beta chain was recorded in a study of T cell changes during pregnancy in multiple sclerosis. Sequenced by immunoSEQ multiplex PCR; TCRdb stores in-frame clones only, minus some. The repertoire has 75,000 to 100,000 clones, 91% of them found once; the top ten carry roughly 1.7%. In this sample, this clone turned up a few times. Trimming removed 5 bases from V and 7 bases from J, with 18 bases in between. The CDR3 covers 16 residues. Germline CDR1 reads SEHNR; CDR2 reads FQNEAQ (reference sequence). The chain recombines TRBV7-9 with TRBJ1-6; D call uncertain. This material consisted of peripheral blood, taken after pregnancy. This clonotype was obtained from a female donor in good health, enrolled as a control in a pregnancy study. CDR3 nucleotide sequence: TGTGCCAGCAGCGCTCTCCGGCCCGGAGGGAATTCACCCCTCCACTTT. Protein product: CASSALRPGGNSPLHF.